The sequence of this T cell receptor (beta chain) was determined in a study of blood T cell repertoires in COVID-19. Whole-study context: T cells, B-cell-depleted T cells, or PBMCs supplied cDNA or gDNA.

The CDR3 runs to 14 residues. In germline, CDR1 is MNHEY, CDR2 SMNVEV (reference sequence). Trimming removed 3 bases from V and 10 bases from J; junction bases left unmatched: 4. Per the authors' pipeline: For nucleated cells, counts were estimated from reference gene primer amplification. Produced via immunoSEQ multiplex PCR; TCRdb's table is partial and in-frame only. V, J and clone size were drawn from that table, and D and trimming were deduced from the DNA. This table has 150,000 to 200,000 clones, approximately 88% appearing once. Living in about 25 US areas, the participants were between 18 and 89 years of age. Two negative PCRs, clearance, or symptom resolution were required of recovered Cohort 3 donors.

The sample consisted of PBMCs or T cells enriched from blood (not recorded which). This TCR derives from a woman aged 50 to 65 who had recovered from COVID-19. V is TRBV27 and J is TRBJ1-6; 9 bases align to TRBD1. The CDR3 loop reads CASSFRQGGSPLHF. For the CDR3, the DNA is TGTGCCAGCAGTTTCCGACAGGGGGGATCACCCCTCCACTTT.